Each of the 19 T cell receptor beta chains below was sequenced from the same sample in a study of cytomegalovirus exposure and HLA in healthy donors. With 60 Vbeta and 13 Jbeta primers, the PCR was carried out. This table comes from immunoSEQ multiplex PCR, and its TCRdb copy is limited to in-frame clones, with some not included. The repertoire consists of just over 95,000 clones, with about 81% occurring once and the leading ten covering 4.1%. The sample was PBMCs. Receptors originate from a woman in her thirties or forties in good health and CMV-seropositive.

The CDR3 DNA reads TGTGCCAGCAGCTTGGTCCAGGGGCGGACCGGGGAGCTGTTTTTT. It is translated as CASSLVQGRTGELFF. The J gene is TRBJ2-2, the V gene TRBV5-7; D may be TRBD1 (6 bases). TRBV5-7 is designated an ORF whose function remains uncertain. V was trimmed by 0 bases and J by 5 bases, leaving 11 bases between them. This CDR3 comprises 15 residues.

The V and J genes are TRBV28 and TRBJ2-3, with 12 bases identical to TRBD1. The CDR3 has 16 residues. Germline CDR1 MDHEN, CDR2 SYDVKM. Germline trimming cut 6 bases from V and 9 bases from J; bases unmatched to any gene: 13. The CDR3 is CASSSSRDRGRDTQYF. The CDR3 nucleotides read TGTGCCAGCAGCTCAAGCCGGGACAGGGGGCGCGACACGCAGTATTTT.

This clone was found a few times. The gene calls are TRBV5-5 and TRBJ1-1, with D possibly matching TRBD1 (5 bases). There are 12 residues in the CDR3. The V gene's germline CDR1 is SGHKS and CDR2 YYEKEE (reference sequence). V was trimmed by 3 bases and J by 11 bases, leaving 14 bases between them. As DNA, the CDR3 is TGTGCCAGCAGCTCGCTTCAGGGTAGTGCTTTCTTT. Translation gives CASSSLQGSAFF.

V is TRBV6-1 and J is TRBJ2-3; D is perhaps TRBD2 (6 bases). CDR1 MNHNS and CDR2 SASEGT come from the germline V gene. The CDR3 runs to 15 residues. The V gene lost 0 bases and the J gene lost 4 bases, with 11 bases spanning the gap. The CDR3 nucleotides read TGTGCCAGCAGTGAAGCGGAGGGAAGCGCAGATACGCAGTATTTT. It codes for CASSEAEGSADTQYF.

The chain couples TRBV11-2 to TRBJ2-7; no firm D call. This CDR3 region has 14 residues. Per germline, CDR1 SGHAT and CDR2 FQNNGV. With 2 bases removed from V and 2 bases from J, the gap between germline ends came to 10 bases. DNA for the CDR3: TGTGCCAGCAGCTTATCGAGTCTAACCTACGAGCAGTACTTC. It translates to CASSLSSLTYEQYF.

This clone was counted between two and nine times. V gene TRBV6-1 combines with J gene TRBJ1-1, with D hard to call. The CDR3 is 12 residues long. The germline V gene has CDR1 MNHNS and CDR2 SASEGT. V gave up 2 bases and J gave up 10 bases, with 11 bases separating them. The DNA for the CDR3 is TGTGCCAGCAGTGAACTTGGGCGTGTAGCTTTCTTT. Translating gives CASSELGRVAFF.

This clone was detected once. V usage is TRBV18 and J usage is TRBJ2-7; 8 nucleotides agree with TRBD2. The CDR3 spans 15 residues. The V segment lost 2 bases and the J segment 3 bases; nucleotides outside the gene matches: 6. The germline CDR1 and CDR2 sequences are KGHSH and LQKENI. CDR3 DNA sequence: TGTGCCAGCTCACCAGGAGCGGGAGTGGGCTACGAGCAGTACTTC. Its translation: CASSPGAGVGYEQYF.

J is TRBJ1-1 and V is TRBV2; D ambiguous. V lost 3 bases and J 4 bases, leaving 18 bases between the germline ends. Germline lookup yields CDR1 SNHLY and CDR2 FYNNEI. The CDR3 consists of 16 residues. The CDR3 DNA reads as TGTGCCAGCAGTGAGTCCGCTTTGGGCTTGAGCACTGAAGCTTTCTTT. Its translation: CASSESALGLSTEAFF.

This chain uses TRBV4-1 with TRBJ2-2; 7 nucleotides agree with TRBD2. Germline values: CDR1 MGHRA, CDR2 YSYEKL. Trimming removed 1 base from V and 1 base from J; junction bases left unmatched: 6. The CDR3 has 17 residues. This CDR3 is CASSQGQGGGNTGELFF. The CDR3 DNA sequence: TGCGCCAGCAGCCAAGGTCAAGGCGGGGGGAACACCGGGGAGCTGTTTTTT.

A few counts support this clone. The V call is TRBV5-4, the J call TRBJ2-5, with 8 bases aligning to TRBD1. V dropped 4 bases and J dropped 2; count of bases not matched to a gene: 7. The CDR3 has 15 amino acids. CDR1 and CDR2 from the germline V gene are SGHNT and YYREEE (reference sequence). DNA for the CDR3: TGTGCCAGCAGCCCAAGGACAGGGAAACAAGAGACCCAGTACTTC. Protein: CASSPRTGKQETQYF.

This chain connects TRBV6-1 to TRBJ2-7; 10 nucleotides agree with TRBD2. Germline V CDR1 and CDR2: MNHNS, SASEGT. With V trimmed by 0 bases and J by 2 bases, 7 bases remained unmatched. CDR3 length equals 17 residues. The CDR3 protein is CASSEATSGRVPYEQYF. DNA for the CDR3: TGTGCCAGCAGTGAAGCTACCAGCGGGAGGGTCCCCTACGAGCAGTACTTC.

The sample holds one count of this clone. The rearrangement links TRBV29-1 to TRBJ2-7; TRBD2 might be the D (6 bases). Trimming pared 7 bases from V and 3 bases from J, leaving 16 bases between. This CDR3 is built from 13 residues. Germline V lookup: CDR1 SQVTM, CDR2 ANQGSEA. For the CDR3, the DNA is TGCAGCGCTCAGGAGGGTAGGGACTACGAGCAGTACTTC. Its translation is CSAQEGRDYEQYF.

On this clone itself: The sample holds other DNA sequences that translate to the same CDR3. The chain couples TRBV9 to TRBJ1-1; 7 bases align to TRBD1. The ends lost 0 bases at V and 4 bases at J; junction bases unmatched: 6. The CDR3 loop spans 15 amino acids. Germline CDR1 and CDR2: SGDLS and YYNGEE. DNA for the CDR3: TGTGCCAGCAGCGTAGGTAGAGGGGGCGGCACTGAAGCTTTCTTT. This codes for CASSVGRGGGTEAFF. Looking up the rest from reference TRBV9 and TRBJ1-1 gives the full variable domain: DSGVTQTPKHLITATGQRVTLRCSPRSGDLSVYWYQQSLDQGLQFLIQYYNGEERAKGNILERFSAQQFPDLHSELNLSSLELGDSALYFCASSVGRGGGTEAFFGQGTRLTVV.

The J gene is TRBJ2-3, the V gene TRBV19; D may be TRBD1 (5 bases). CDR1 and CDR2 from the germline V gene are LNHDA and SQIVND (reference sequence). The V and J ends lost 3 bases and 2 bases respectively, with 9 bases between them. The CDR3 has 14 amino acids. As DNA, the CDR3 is TGTGCCAGTAGTATCGGACACCACACAGATACGCAGTATTTT. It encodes CASSIGHHTDTQYF.

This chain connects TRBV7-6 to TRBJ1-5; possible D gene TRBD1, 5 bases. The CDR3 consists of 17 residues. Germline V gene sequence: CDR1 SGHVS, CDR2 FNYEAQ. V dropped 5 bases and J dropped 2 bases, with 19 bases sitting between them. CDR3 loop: CASSLIGAGPGNQPQHF. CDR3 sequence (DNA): TGTGCCAGCAGCCTAATCGGGGCGGGGCCGGGCAATCAGCCCCAGCATTTT.

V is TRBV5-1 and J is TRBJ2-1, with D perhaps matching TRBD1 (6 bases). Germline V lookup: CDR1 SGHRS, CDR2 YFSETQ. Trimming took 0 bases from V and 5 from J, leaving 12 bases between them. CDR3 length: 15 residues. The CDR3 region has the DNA TGCGCCAGCAGCTTGGGGGGACACCAGGACAATGAGCAGTTCTTC. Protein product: CASSLGGHQDNEQFF.

CDR3 nucleotide sequence: TGTGCCAGCAGGCTAGCAACTAGCACAGATACGCAGTATTTT. Amino acid sequence: CASRLATSTDTQYF. The rearrangement uses TRBV6-6 and TRBJ2-3; possible D gene TRBD2, 5 bases. This CDR3 has 14 amino acids. Germline V gene data show CDR1 as MNHNY and CDR2 as SVGAGI (reference sequence). V lost 6 bases and J lost 0, with 10 bases in between.

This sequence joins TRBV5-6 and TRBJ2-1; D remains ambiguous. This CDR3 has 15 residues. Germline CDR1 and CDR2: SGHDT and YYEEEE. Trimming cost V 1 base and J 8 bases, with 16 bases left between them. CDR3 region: CASSLKIAVIDEQFF. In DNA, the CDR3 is TGTGCCAGCAGCTTGAAGATTGCAGTTATCGATGAGCAGTTCTTC.

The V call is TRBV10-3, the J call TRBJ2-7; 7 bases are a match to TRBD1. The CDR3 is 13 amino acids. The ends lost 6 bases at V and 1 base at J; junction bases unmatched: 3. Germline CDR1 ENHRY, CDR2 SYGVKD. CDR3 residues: CAIRRDSSYEQYF. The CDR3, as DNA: TGTGCCATCAGACGGGACAGTTCCTACGAGCAGTACTTC.